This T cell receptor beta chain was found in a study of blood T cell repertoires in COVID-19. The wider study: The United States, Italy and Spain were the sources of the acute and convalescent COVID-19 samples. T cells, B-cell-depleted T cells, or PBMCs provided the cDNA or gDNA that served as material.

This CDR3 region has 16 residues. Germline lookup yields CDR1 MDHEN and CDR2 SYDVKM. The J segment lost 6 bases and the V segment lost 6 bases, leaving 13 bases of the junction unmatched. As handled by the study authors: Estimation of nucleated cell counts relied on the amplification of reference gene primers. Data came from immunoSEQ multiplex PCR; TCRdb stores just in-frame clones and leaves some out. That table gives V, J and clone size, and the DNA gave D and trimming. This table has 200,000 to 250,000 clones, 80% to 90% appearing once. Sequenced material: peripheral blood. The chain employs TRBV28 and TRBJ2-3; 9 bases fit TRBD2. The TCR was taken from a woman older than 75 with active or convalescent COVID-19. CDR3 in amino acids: CASRGGSGGPADTQYF. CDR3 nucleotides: TGTGCCAGCAGGGGAGGTAGCGGGGGCCCCGCGGATACGCAGTATTTT.